The 17 T cell receptor beta chains below come from one sample, sequenced in a study of T cell repertoires in cytomegalovirus infection. TCRdb analysed the reads with MiXCR anew, one entry per CDR3 protein. The sample yields about 830,000 distinct CDR3 sequences, over 25% seen once. These receptors are not linked to any known antigen. Sequencing used cultured CD8+ T cells from PBMCs, obtained from culture after CMV antigen stimulation. The origin of the receptors is a human donor in good health (CMV status not recorded). Some clones in this sample may be carry-over from other donors' samples.

The V gene is TRBV2, the J gene TRBJ1-2; no clear D. This CDR3 is 13 amino acids long. V dropped 8 bases and J dropped 3 bases, with 13 bases sitting between them. The germline gives CDR1 SNHLY, CDR2 FYNNEI. In DNA, the CDR3 is TGTGCCAGCTGGGTCACAGATCACTATGGCTACACCTTC. Translated, it gives CASWVTDHYGYTF.

The V gene is TRBV12-3 or TRBV12-4, the J gene TRBJ2-6; D is unclear. V was cut by 5 bases and J by 0 bases, with 8 bases left in between. CDR3 length: 15 amino acids. CDR3 coding DNA: TGTGCCAGCAGTAGCGAGAGCTCTGGGGCCAACGTCCTGACTTTC. Translation: CASSSESSGANVLTF.

This clonotype was found many times. The chain combines TRBV7-2 with TRBJ2-7; 11 nucleotides agree with TRBD2. Germline lookup yields CDR1 SGHTA and CDR2 FQGNSA. CDR3 length: 15 residues. V lost 5 bases and J lost 2; bases outside the gene matches: 5. CDR3 loop: CASSLTSGGTYEQYF. The CDR3 DNA follows: TGTGCCAGCAGCCTAACTAGCGGGGGCACCTACGAGCAGTACTTC. Supplemented by reference TRBV7-2 and TRBJ2-7, the full variable domain reads GAGVSQSPSNKVTEKGKDVELRCDPISGHTALYWYRQSLGQGLEFLIYFQGNSAPDKSGLPSDRFSAERTGGSVSTLTIQRTQQEDSAVYLCASSLTSGGTYEQYFGPGTRLTVT.

This clonotype appeared once. The rearrangement joins TRBV19 to TRBJ2-1, with D possibly TRBD1 on 6 matching bases. The CDR3 loop spans 16 amino acids. The germline gives CDR1 LNHDA, CDR2 SQIVND (reference sequence). Trimming stripped 5 bases from V and 3 bases from J, with 17 bases between. The CDR3 nucleotides read TGTGCCAGTAGTGAGGCGCTAGGGGGTTACTACAATGAGCAGTTCTTC. Translated, it gives CASSEALGGYYNEQFF.

The chain employs TRBV6-2 or TRBV6-3 and TRBJ2-4; a weak D match, TRBD2 (5 bases). V lost 2 bases and J 1 base, leaving 15 bases between the germline ends. This CDR3 has 17 amino acids. Germline V CDR1 and CDR2: MNHEY, SVGEGT. CDR3 sequence (DNA): TGTGCCAGCAGTTACGCCTACGGGGTAGTGGCCAAAAACATTCAGTACTTC. Its translation: CASSYAYGVVAKNIQYF.

This chain joins TRBV14 and TRBJ1-4, with D maybe TRBD1 (5 bases). CDR1 is SGHDN and CDR2 is FVKESK in the germline V gene. The germline V and J ends were trimmed by 1 base and 0 bases, with 15 bases remaining between them. The CDR3 sequence is 18 residues long. CDR3 sequence: CASSQAGTPAATNEKLFF. Here the CDR3 DNA reads TGTGCCAGCAGCCAAGCTGGGACCCCGGCCGCAACTAATGAAAAACTGTTTTTT.

This clonotype was recorded at least ten times. V gene TRBV7-2 combines with J gene TRBJ2-2; the D gene could be TRBD1 or TRBD2 (5 bases each). Trimming left V 4 bases short and J 0 bases short, with 9 bases between. This CDR3 contains 15 residues. Germline V gene data show CDR1 as SGHTA and CDR2 as FQGNSA. The CDR3 coding sequence is TGTGCCAGCAGCTCGAGGGGAACGAACACCGGGGAGCTGTTTTTT. Its translation: CASSSRGTNTGELFF. Full variable domain (rest looked up from reference TRBV7-2 and TRBJ2-2): GAGVSQSPSNKVTEKGKDVELRCDPISGHTALYWYRQSLGQGLEFLIYFQGNSAPDKSGLPSDRFSAERTGGSVSTLTIQRTQQEDSAVYLCASSSRGTNTGELFFGEGSRLTVL.

This clonotype was detected a few times. The chain couples TRBV2 to TRBJ2-1, with 8 bases lining up with TRBD2. Germline CDR1 SNHLY, CDR2 FYNNEI. The CDR3 length is 17 residues. J lost 5 bases, V lost 0 bases, and 9 bases had no gene match. The CDR3 spells CASSEALYGGANNEQFF. For the CDR3, the DNA is TGTGCCAGCAGTGAAGCGCTTTACGGGGGGGCCAACAATGAGCAGTTCTTC.

This clonotype was seen at least ten times. V usage is TRBV5-4 and J usage is TRBJ2-1; TRBD2 agrees at 8 bases. Trimming took 0 bases from V and 4 from J; bases not matched to a gene: 6. This CDR3 contains 16 residues. The germline gives CDR1 SGHNT, CDR2 YYREEE (reference sequence). The CDR3 DNA sequence: TGTGCCAGCAGCTTGGAGGGCGGGGGGAGGTACAATGAGCAGTTCTTC. Amino acid sequence: CASSLEGGGRYNEQFF.

This clonotype was counted only a few times. The genes are TRBV24-1 and TRBJ2-3; the D is unclear. This CDR3 comprises 15 residues. Trimming pared 5 bases from V and 6 bases from J, leaving 17 bases between. CDR1 and CDR2 (germline): KGHDR, SFDVKD. Here the CDR3 DNA reads TGTGCCACCAGTGTTCCCACCCTCACCACGGATACGCAGTATTTT. Amino acid sequence: CATSVPTLTTDTQYF.

This clonotype was found many times. The chain carries TRBV7-2 and TRBJ2-2, with D tentatively TRBD1 or TRBD2 (5 bases each). The germline V and J ends were trimmed by 3 bases and 1 base, with 12 bases remaining between them. This CDR3 is built from 16 residues. Germline loops: CDR1 SGHTA, CDR2 FQGNSA. The CDR3 DNA is TGTGCCAGCAGCTTGCGAGGGGACGTGAACACCGGGGAGCTGTTTTTT. Amino acid sequence: CASSLRGDVNTGELFF.

The V gene is TRBV10-3, the J gene TRBJ1-2, with D hard to call. The CDR3 length is 14 residues. V was pared by 6 bases and J by 8 bases, with 19 bases between. Germline assignment: CDR1 ENHRY and CDR2 SYGVKD. The CDR3 sequence: CAIRDFSAQTGYTF. The DNA of the CDR3 is TGTGCCATCAGGGACTTTTCTGCCCAGACGGGCTACACCTTC.

This chain links TRBV10-3 with TRBJ2-3; D uncertain. CDR1 and CDR2 (germline): ENHRY, SYGVKD. Trimming removed 2 bases at V and 0 bases at J, with 6 bases between. This CDR3 comprises 14 residues. The CDR3 bases are TGTGCCATCAGTGAGACTGATAGCACAGATACGCAGTATTTT. It encodes CAISETDSTDTQYF.

For this clonotype: Given a much more abundant clone one base away, this may be a read error. V and J are TRBV11-1 and TRBJ2-2; no reliable D call. With 5 bases removed from V and 3 bases from J, the gap between germline ends came to 10 bases. CDR3 length: 14 amino acids. The germline V gene has CDR1 SGHAT and CDR2 FQDESV (reference sequence). The CDR3 DNA sequence: TGTGCCAGCAGCGAAGCGCTCGACACCGGGGAGCTGTTTTTT. Its protein product is CASSEALDTGELFF.

This clonotype appeared many times. The CDR3, as DNA: TGTGCCAGCAGCTTAGCCTCAGGGCAGTATAGCAATCAGCCCCAGCATTTT. Encoded protein: CASSLASGQYSNQPQHF. The chain links TRBV7-6 to TRBJ1-5; tentatively, D is TRBD1 (5 bases). CDR1 and CDR2 from the germline V gene are SGHVS and FNYEAQ. V was cut by 0 bases and J by 0 bases, with 12 bases left in between. This CDR3 region has 17 residues.

The chain couples TRBV6-6 to TRBJ2-1; TRBD2 agrees at 15 bases. V lost 2 bases, J lost 1 base, and 9 bases stayed unmatched. CDR3 size: 20 residues. Germline V lookup: CDR1 MNHNY, CDR2 SVGAGI (reference sequence). CDR3: CASSYPLGLAGGRSYNEQFF. CDR3 nucleotide sequence: TGTGCCAGCAGTTACCCTTTGGGACTAGCGGGGGGAAGGTCCTACAATGAGCAGTTCTTC.

The gene calls are TRBV7-9 and TRBJ1-2, with TRBD1 identical over 7 bases. Germline CDR1 reads SEHNR; CDR2 reads FQNEAQ (reference sequence). Trimming took 5 bases from V and 2 from J; bases not matched to a gene: 5. The CDR3 is 14 amino acids. The CDR3 bases are TGTGCCAGCAGCCCGGGACAGATAAACTATGGCTACACCTTC. This gives the protein CASSPGQINYGYTF.